These T cell receptor beta chains were read from a single sample in a study of identical twins. MiXCR, run by TCRdb on the 5' RACE reads, gives a single entry per CDR3 protein. Seen here are hundreds of thousands of distinct CDR3 sequences, around 15% observed once, and the top ten hold approximately 8.2%. The sample was memory (CD45RO+) T cells sorted from blood. These receptors all come from a young woman in good health. Both conserved end residues are part of each CDR3. Fields, in order: J gene, V gene, CDR3 protein.

TRBJ1-5 | TRBV12-3/TRBV12-4 | CASSSSVLDQPQHF
TRBJ1-2 | TRBV2 | CASTWDRYGYTF
TRBJ2-2 | TRBV20-1 | CSAREKRGSNTGELFF
TRBJ2-1 | TRBV12-3/TRBV12-4 | CADRAAGRYNEQFF
TRBJ2-1 | TRBV5-1 | CASSWILGGLSYNEQFF
TRBJ2-1 | TRBV20-1 | CSASGGARYNEQFF
TRBJ2-1 | TRBV2 | CASRRETSYNEQFF
TRBJ2-7 | TRBV24-1 | CATTTGDRYEQYF
TRBJ1-2 | TRBV10-3 | CAISESVLTGYGYTF
TRBJ2-2 | TRBV3-1 | CASGLGTETNTGELFF
TRBJ2-7 | TRBV3-1 | CASSQVAGIEQYF
TRBJ2-3 | TRBV18 | CASSRDRDTQYF
TRBJ2-1 | TRBV11-3 | CASSSRGATYNEQFF
TRBJ2-2 | TRBV7-3 | CASSPRQGKNTGELFF
TRBJ2-5 | TRBV29-1 | CSVEESLAAQYF
TRBJ1-6 | TRBV12-3/TRBV12-4 | CASSTRSTGANSPLHF
TRBJ2-2 | TRBV11-2 | CASSLEPSGVGELFF
TRBJ2-5 | TRBV5-1 | CASSAYPSGSGETQYF
TRBJ2-1 | TRBV7-2 | CASDRGPSYNEQFF
TRBJ2-7 | TRBV12-3/TRBV12-4 | CASSLQGLEQYF
TRBJ1-1 | TRBV7-3 | CASSMGRGTNTEAFF
TRBJ1-2 | TRBV5-1 | CASSFLPGQGDGYTF
TRBJ1-5 | TRBV5-5 | CASSRNDNRGSNQPQHF
TRBJ1-1 | TRBV21-1 | CASSKACSTTSATEAFF
TRBJ1-2 | TRBV7-9 | CAIETGGYTF
TRBJ2-1 | TRBV27 | CASSHTPAEQFF
TRBJ2-1 | TRBV6-1 | CATQGLAGGHNEQFF
TRBJ2-1 | TRBV15 | CATSRDAGNEQFF
TRBJ2-1 | TRBV5-6 | CASGGGTYNEQFF
TRBJ1-1 | TRBV11-2 | CASRRELLTEAFF
TRBJ2-1 | TRBV4-1 | CASSPQGTSYNEQFF
TRBJ1-1 | TRBV12-3/TRBV12-4 | CASSLGARFTEAFF
TRBJ1-2 | TRBV29-1 | CSVDPQGTYGYTF
TRBJ2-5 | TRBV4-3 | CASSQGGGRPAETQYF
TRBJ2-7 | TRBV6-6 | CASSSQREQYF
TRBJ2-1 | TRBV14 | CASSQVLNAAGEQFF
TRBJ2-3 | TRBV28 | CASVRPTDTQYF
TRBJ2-2 | TRBV7-2 | CASNAGLGTGELFF
TRBJ2-4 | TRBV7-8 | CASSRTSGRSGIQYF
TRBJ1-1 | TRBV20-1 | CSARVPEGTEAFF
TRBJ2-3 | TRBV7-9 | CASSRDYHTQYF
TRBJ2-1 | TRBV20-1 | CSARRALAGYNEQFF
TRBJ2-7 | TRBV18 | CASSPLTGTETYEQYF
TRBJ2-3 | TRBV7-9 | CASSPTERGTDTQYF
TRBJ2-2 | TRBV20-1 | CSAREGSKAAGELFF
TRBJ2-3 | TRBV9 | CASSARGGRLTDTQYF
TRBJ2-1 | TRBV20-1 | CSADRGGYEQFF
TRBJ2-5 | TRBV10-2 | CASSEPGGETQYF
TRBJ2-4 | TRBV6-2/TRBV6-3 | CASSYDLAKNIQYF
TRBJ2-7 | TRBV2 | CARQGRDYEQYF
TRBJ1-2 | TRBV5-1 | CASSLPDPSRGYTF
TRBJ2-1 | TRBV20-1 | CSARTAGGRDEQFF
TRBJ1-5 | TRBV6-1 | CASSKEGRGNQPQHF
TRBJ2-5 | TRBV12-3/TRBV12-4 | CASSYLARETQYF
TRBJ2-5 | TRBV6-5 | CASSSRDRRGETQYF
TRBJ2-1 | TRBV20-1 | CSASMGLVGEQFF